The clone carrying this T cell receptor (beta chain) was detected only a few times. Its antigen is not identified. TCRdb re-called the RT-PCR reads through MiXCR, storing one row per CDR3 protein. In the table there are about 780,000 distinct CDR3 sequences, about 18% of which are singletons. Trimming shortened V by 1 base and J by 4 bases, and 7 bases separated the two germline ends. The CDR3 totals 13 residues. The germline CDR1 and CDR2 sequences are SGHVS and FNYEAQ. The entry originates in a study of response to subunit inactivated influenza vaccine. General study points: The authors proposed limited new T cell recruitment per seasonal influenza vaccination.

The input for sequencing was PBMCs from blood, taken more than 4 days after vaccination. This chain uses TRBV7-6 with TRBJ2-5; D call uncertain. This TCR derives from a man over 45 who received an inactivated influenza vaccine. The CDR3 here is CASSLEIGETQYF. The CDR3 DNA reads TGTGCCAGCAGCTTAGAGATCGGAGAGACCCAGTACTTC.